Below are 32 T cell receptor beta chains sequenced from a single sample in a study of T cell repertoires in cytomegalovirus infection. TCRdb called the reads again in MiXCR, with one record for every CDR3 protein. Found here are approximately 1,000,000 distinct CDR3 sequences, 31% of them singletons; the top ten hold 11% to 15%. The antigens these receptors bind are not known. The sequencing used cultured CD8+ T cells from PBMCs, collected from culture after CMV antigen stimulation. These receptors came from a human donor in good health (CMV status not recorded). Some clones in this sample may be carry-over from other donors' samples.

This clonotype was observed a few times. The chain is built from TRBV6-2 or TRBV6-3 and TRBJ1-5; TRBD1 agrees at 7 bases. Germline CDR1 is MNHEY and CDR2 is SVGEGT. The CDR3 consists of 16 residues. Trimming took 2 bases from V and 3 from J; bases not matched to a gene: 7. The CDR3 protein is CASSYKGTVLNQPQHF. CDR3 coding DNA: TGTGCCAGCAGTTACAAAGGGACAGTCCTCAATCAGCCCCAGCATTTT.

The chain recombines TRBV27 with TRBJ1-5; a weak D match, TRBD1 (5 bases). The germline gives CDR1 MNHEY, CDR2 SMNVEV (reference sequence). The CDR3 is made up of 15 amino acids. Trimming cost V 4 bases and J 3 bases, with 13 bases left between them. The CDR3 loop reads CASSYTGGFNQPQHF. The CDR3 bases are TGTGCCAGCAGTTACACGGGGGGGTTCAATCAGCCCCAGCATTTT.

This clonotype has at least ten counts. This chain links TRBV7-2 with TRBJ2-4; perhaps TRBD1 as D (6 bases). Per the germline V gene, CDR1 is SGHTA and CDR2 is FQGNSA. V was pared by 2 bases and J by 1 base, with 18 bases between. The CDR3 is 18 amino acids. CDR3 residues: CASSLSPDSWGAKNIQYF. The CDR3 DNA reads TGTGCCAGCAGCTTATCCCCGGACAGTTGGGGGGCCAAAAACATTCAGTACTTC.

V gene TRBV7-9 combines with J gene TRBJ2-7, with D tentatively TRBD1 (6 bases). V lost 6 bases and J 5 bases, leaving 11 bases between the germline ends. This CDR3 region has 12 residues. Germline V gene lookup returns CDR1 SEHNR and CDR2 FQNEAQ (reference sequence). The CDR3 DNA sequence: TGTGCCAGCAGTCGCGACAGGAACGAGCAGTACGTC. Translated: CASSRDRNEQYV.

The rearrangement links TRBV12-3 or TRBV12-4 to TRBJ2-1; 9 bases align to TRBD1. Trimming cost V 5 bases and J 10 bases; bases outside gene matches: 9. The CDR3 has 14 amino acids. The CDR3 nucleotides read TGTGCCAGCAGTCTGACAGGGGGTGTCGACGAGCAGTTCTTC. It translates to CASSLTGGVDEQFF.

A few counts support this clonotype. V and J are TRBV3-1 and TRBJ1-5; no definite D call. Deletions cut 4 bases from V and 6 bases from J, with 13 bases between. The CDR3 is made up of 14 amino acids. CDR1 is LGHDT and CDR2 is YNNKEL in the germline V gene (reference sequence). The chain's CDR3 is CASSPTSKVQPQHF. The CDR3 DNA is TGTGCCAGCAGCCCAACTTCCAAGGTTCAGCCCCAGCATTTT.

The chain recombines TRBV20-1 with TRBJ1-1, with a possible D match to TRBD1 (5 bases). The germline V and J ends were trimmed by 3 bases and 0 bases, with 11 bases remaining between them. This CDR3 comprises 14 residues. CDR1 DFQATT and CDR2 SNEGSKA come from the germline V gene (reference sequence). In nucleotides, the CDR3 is TGCAGTGCTAGGGTGGGGGATATGAACACTGAAGCTTTCTTT. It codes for CSARVGDMNTEAFF.

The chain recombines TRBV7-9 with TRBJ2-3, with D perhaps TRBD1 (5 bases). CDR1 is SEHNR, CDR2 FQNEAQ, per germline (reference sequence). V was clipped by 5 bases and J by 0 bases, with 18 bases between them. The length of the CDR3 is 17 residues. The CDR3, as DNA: TGTGCCAGCAGCCCATTACAGGCGACTTCCAGCACAGATACGCAGTATTTT. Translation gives CASSPLQATSSTDTQYF.

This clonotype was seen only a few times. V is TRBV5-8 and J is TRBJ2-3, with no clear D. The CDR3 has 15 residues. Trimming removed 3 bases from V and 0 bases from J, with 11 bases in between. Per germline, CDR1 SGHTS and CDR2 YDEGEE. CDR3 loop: CASSSAATSTDTQYF. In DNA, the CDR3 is TGTGCCAGCAGCTCGGCCGCTACGAGCACAGATACGCAGTATTTT.

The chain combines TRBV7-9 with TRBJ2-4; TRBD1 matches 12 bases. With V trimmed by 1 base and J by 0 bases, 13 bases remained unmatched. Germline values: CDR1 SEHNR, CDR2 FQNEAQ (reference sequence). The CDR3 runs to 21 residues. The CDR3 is CASSLGGQGAHSPIAKNIQYF. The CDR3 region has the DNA TGTGCCAGCAGCTTAGGGGGACAGGGGGCTCATTCCCCTATAGCCAAAAACATTCAGTACTTC.

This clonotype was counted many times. The CDR3 DNA reads TGTGCCAGCAGACGGGACAGGGGGCGTTGGCAGCCCCAGCATTTT. Encoded protein: CASRRDRGRWQPQHF. The V gene is TRBV7-8, the J gene TRBJ1-5; 12 nucleotides line up with TRBD1. Germline-derived CDR1 and CDR2 are SGHVS and FQNEAQ. V trimming: 6 bases; J trimming: 7 bases; junction bases outside the gene matches: 7. There are 15 residues in the CDR3.

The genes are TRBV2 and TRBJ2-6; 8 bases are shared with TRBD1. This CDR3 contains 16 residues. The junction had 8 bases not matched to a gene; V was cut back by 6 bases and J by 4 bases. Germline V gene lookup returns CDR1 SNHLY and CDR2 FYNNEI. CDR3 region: CASRDGQGYGANVLTF. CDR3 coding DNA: TGTGCCAGCAGGGACGGACAGGGCTACGGGGCCAACGTCCTGACTTTC.

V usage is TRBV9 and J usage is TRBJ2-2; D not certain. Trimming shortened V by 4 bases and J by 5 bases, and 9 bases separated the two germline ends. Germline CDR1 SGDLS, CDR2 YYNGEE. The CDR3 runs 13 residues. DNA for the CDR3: TGTGCCAGCAGCCCTCCAAAAACCGGGGAGCTGTTTTTT. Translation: CASSPPKTGELFF. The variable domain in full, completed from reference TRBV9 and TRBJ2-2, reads DSGVTQTPKHLITATGQRVTLRCSPRSGDLSVYWYQQSLDQGLQFLIQYYNGEERAKGNILERFSAQQFPDLHSELNLSSLELGDSALYFCASSPPKTGELFFGEGSRLTVL.

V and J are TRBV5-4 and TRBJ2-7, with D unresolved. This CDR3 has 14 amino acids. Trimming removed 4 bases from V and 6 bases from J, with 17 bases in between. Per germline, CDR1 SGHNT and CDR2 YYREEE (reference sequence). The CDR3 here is CASSPLQRNGEQYF. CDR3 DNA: TGTGCCAGCAGCCCGCTTCAGCGAAACGGCGAGCAGTACTTC. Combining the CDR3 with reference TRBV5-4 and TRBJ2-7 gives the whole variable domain ETGVTQSPTHLIKTRGQQVTLRCSSQSGHNTVSWYQQALGQGPQFIFQYYREEENGRGNFPPRFSGLQFPNYSSELNVNALELDDSALYLCASSPLQRNGEQYFGPGTRLTVT.

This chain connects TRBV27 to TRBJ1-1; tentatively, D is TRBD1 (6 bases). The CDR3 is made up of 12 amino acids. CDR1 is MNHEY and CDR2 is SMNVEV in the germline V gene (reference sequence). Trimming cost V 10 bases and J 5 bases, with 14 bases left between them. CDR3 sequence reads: CAIREGGTEAFF. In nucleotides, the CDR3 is TGTGCCATCAGAGAGGGGGGGACTGAAGCTTTCTTT.

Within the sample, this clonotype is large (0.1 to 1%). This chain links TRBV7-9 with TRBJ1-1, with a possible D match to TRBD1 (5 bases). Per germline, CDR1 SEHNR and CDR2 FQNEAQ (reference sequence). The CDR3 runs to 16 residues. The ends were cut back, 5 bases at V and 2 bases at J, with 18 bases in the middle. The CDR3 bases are TGTGCCAGCAGCCCCAAATCTTCGGACAAAAACACTGAAGCTTTCTTT. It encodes CASSPKSSDKNTEAFF.

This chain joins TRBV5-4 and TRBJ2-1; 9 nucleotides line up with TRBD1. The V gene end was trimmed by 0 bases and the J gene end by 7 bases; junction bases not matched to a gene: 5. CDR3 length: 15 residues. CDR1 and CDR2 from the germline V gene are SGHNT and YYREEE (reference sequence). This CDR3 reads CASSLDGTGRNEQFF. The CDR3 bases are TGTGCCAGCAGCTTGGATGGGACAGGGAGGAATGAGCAGTTCTTC.

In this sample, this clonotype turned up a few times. In DNA form, the CDR3 reads TGTGCCAGCAGAAGAGGGTCTCGCTACGAGCAGTACTTC. It translates to CASRRGSRYEQYF. This chain links TRBV28 with TRBJ2-7; a possible D gene is TRBD2 (5 bases). V was shortened by 6 bases and J by 3 bases, with 12 bases between the two germline ends. The CDR3 has 13 residues. Germline CDR1 is MDHEN and CDR2 is SYDVKM.

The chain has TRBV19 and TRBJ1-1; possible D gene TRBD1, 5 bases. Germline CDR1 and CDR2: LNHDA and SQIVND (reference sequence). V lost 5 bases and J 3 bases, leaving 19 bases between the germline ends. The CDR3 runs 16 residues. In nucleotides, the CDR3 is TGTGCCAGTAGTTCCTCCCGGGGCCGGTTGGACACTGAAGCTTTCTTT. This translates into CASSSSRGRLDTEAFF.

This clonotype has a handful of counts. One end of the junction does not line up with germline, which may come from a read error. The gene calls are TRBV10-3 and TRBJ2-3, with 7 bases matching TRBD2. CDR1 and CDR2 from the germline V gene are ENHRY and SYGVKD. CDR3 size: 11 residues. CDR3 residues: CAISDGAGVAF. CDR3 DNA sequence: TGTGCCATCAGTGACGGGGCGGGGGTCGCTTTT.

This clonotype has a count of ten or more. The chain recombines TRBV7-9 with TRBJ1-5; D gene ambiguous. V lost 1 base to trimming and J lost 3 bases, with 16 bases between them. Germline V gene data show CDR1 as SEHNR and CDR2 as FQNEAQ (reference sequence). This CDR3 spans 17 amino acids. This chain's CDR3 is CASSLVGAEATNQPQHF. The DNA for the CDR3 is TGTGCCAGCAGCTTAGTAGGTGCGGAGGCAACCAATCAGCCCCAGCATTTT.

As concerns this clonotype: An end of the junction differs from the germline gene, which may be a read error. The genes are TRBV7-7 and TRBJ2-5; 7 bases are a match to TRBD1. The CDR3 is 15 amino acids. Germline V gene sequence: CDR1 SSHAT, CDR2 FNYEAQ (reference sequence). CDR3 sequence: CASSFSRGPMETQYF. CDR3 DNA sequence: TGTGCTAGCAGCTTTTCTAGGGGGCCAATGGAGACCCAGTACTTC.

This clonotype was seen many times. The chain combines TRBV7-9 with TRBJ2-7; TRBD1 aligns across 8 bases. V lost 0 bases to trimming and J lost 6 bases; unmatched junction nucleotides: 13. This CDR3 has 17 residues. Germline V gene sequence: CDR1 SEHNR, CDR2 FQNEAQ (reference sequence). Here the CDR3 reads CASSLADRTGPSGEQYV. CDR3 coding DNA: TGTGCCAGCAGCTTAGCTGACAGGACAGGGCCATCGGGCGAGCAGTACGTC.

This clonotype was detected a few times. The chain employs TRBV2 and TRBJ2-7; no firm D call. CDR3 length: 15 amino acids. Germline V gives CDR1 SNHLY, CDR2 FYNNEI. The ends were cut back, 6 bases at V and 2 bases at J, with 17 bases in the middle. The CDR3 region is CASSHNQGYAYEQYV. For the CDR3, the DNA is TGTGCCAGCAGCCATAACCAAGGGTATGCCTACGAGCAGTACGTC.

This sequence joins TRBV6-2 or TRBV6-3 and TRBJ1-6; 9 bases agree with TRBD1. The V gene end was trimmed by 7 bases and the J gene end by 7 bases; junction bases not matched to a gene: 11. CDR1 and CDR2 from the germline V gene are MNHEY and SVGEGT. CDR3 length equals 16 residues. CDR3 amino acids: CASTSGTGYRNSPLHF. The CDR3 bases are TGTGCCAGCACCTCGGGGACAGGGTATAGGAATTCACCCCTCCACTTT.

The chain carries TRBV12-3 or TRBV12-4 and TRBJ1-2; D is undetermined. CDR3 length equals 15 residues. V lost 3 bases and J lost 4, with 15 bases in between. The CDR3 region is CASSFLSGSPYGYTF. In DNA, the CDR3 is TGTGCCAGCAGTTTTCTTTCAGGATCCCCCTATGGCTACACCTTC.

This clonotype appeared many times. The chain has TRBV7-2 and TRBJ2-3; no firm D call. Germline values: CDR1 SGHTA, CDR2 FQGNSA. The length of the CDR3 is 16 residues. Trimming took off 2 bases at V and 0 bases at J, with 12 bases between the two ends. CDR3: CASSLFWLGSTDTQYF. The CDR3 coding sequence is TGTGCCAGCAGCTTATTTTGGCTGGGTAGCACAGATACGCAGTATTTT. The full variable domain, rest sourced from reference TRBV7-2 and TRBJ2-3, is GAGVSQSPSNKVTEKGKDVELRCDPISGHTALYWYRQSLGQGLEFLIYFQGNSAPDKSGLPSDRFSAERTGGSVSTLTIQRTQQEDSAVYLCASSLFWLGSTDTQYFGPGTRLTVL.

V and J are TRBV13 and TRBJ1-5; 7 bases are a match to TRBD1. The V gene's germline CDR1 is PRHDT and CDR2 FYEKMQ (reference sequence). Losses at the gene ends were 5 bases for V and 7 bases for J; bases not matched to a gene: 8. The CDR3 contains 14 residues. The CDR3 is CASSRTGVGQPQHF. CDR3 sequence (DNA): TGTGCCAGCAGCCGTACAGGGGTCGGCCAGCCCCAGCATTTT. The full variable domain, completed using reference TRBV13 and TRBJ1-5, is AAGVIQSPRHLIKEKRETATLKCYPIPRHDTVYWYQQGPGQDPQFLISFYEKMQSDKGSIPDRFSAQQFSDYHSELNMSSLELGDSALYFCASSRTGVGQPQHFGDGTRLSIL.

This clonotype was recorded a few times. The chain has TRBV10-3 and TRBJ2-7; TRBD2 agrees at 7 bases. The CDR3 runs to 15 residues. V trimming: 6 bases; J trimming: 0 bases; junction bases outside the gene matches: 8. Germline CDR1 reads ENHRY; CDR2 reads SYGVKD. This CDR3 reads CAIRSRGEPSYEQYV. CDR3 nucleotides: TGTGCCATCAGGAGTCGGGGGGAACCCTCCTACGAGCAGTACGTC.

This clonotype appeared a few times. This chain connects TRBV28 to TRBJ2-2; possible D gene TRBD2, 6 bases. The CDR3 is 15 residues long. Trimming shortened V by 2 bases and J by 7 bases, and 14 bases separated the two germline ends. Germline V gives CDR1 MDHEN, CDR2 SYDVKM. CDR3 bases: TGTGCCAGCAGTTTACAGCAGGGAGGTGTCGGGGAGCTGTTTTTT. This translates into CASSLQQGGVGELFF.

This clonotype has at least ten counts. CDR3 protein: CASSRYLGIEAFF. In DNA form, the CDR3 reads TGTGCCAGCAGCCGCTACCTAGGGATTGAAGCTTTCTTT. The rearrangement joins TRBV7-9 to TRBJ1-1; D is uncertain. The germline CDR1 and CDR2 sequences are SEHNR and FQNEAQ (reference sequence). The CDR3 loop spans 13 amino acids. V was clipped by 5 bases and J by 7 bases, with 14 bases between them.

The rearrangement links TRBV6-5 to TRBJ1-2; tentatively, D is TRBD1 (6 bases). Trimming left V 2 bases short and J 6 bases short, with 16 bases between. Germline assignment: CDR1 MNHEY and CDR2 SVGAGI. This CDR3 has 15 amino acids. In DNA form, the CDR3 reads TGTGCCAGCAGTTACGGACCGGGGGGCGGTAATGGCTACACCTTC. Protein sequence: CASSYGPGGGNGYTF.